The clone carrying this TCR beta chain was recorded only once. This record belongs to a study of T cells in Graves' hyperthyroidism and ophthalmopathy. Germline V CDR1 and CDR2: SQVTM, ANQGSEA. There are 15 residues in the CDR3. It was RNA transcripts that yielded the amplified TCR beta CDR3 regions. A set of HTBI primers served as the primers for a first-round RT-PCR of the TCR CDR3. Each CDR3 protein is one row after TCRdb ran MiXCR on the multiplex PCR reads. This sample yields under 600,000 distinct CDR3 sequences, of which roughly 15% are seen a single time; under 3.5% belongs to the top ten. The clonotype was recovered from a woman between 40 and 50 years old with Graves' ophthalmopathy. The chain has TRBV29-1 and TRBJ2-5; the D gene is possibly TRBD2 (6 bases). The J call may be in error: the DNA end matches TRBJ2-1 better. Sequenced sample: blood. CDR3 coding DNA: TGCAGCGTTGGAAAGCTGGACACGCCGGGGGAGACCCAGTTCTTC. Translation: CSVGKLDTPGETQFF.